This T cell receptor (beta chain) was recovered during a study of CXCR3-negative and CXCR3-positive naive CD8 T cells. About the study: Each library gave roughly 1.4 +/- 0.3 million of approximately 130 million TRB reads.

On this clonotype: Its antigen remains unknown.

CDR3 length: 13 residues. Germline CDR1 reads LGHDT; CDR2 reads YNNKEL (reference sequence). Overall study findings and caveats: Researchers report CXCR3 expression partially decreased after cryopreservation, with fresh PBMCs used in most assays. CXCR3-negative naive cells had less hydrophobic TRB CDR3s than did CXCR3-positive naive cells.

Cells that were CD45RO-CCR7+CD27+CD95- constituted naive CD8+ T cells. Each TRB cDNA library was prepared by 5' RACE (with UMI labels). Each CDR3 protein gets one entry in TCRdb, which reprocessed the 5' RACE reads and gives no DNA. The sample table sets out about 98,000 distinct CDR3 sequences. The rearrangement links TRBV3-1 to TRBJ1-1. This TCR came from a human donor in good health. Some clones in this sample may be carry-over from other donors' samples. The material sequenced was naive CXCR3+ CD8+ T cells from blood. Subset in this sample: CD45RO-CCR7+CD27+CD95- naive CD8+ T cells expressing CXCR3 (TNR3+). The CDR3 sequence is CASSVFQNTEAFF.